This T cell receptor (beta chain) stems from a study of identical twins. Whole-study findings and limits: The authors drew conclusions from cross-sectional statistical analysis rather than following the same donors. Zero-insertion findings could be partly confounded by invariant cells (MAIT and iNKT cells). Reduced insertions were recorded for abundant cord blood beta clonotypes, with no such pattern in memory repertoires.

This clonotype was recorded a few times. Its antigen remains unknown. TCRdb independently ran MiXCR on the 5' RACE reads; one entry per CDR3 protein. The data show 250,000 or so distinct CDR3 sequences, around 8% seen once. A further study also used this sample, focusing on yellow fever vaccine responses in identical twins. Per that paper: Twins' vaccine T cell responses were reported to seem partly convergent and partly personalized.

Sample: CD8+ T cells sorted from blood. This TCR derives from a woman between 18 and 30 years old in good health.

CDR3 region: CASSLGHSNTEAFF. CDR3 sequence (DNA): TGTGCCAGCAGCTTAGGACACTCGAACACTGAAGCTTTCTTT. V gene TRBV7-9 combines with J gene TRBJ1-1; no firm D call. Trimming pared 1 base from V and 1 base from J, leaving 7 bases between. From germline, CDR1 is SEHNR and CDR2 FQNEAQ (reference sequence). This CDR3 contains 14 residues.